This TCR beta chain emerged from a study of T cells after yellow fever vaccination. General observations from the study: One caveat is that FACS-sorted repertoires could contain abundant clonotypes contaminating from the bulk population. A faster peak, day 5 versus 15, was reached by the weaker secondary response. Some clonotypes were seen in both the CD4 and the CD8 compartments. These made up a small share and likely arose from convergent recombination.

A 5'RACE template-switching step, the method used to make TCR cDNA, added a universal primer site and UMIs. Each CDR3 protein gets one entry after TCRdb re-called the 5' RACE reads with MiXCR. The table lists 150,000 to 200,000 distinct CDR3 sequences, 11% of them singletons, with 35% to 40% in the top ten. V was shortened by 0 bases and J by 3 bases, with 27 bases between the two germline ends. Germline V gene sequence: CDR1 MNHNY, CDR2 SVGAGI (reference sequence). CDR3 length: 21 residues. This clonotype was recorded at least ten times. Its target is unknown. The clonotype comes from a man younger than 35 who received the YFV17D yellow fever vaccine. Specimen: CD8+ T cells sorted from PBMCs, collected 15 days after the yellow fever booster vaccination. V gene TRBV6-6 combines with J gene TRBJ2-1; either TRBD1 or TRBD2 may supply D (5 bases each). The CDR3 loop reads CASSYSGDRPRQRPNYNEQFF. The CDR3 nucleotides read TGTGCCAGCAGTTACTCCGGGGACCGCCCACGTCAAAGGCCCAACTACAATGAGCAGTTCTTC.